This is a list of T cell receptor beta chains from one sample in a study of CD8 T cells in Susac syndrome. TCRdb redid the calling of the immunoSEQ multiplex PCR reads with MiXCR, one entry per CDR3 protein. The sample consists of 45,000 to 60,000 distinct CDR3 sequences, 80% to 95% of them appearing once. What was sequenced was CD8+ T cells from PBMCs. Every receptor here comes from a human donor in good health. Both conserved end residues are part of each CDR3.

>TRBJ2-3|TRBV4-1
CASSPNSASGSTQYF
>TRBJ2-7|TRBV27
CASSLRISPFQQQYF
>TRBJ2-1|TRBV4-1
CASSQDTGGAGLAEQFF
>TRBJ2-2|TRBV24-1
CATRDGEELFF
>TRBJ2-4|TRBV7-2
CASSLRDRASKNIQYF
>TRBJ2-2|TRBV6-5
CASSSMTLDRGPGELFF
>TRBJ1-1|TRBV7-2
CASSSAGRGEAFF
>TRBJ2-1|TRBV30
CAWSTPAGGLYNEQFF
>TRBJ1-2|TRBV15
CAISRDRFYGRAYGYTF
>TRBJ2-1|TRBV20-1
CSAYAGSSEQFF
>TRBJ1-2|TRBV16
CASSRHISGYDYGYTF
>TRBJ1-2|TRBV27
CASSEGGAYGYTF
>TRBJ2-1|TRBV7-9
CASSLMWREFNEQFF
>TRBJ2-1|TRBV11-2
CASSTDTNEQFF
>TRBJ2-7|TRBV9
CASSPGQIYEQYF
>TRBJ2-1|TRBV7-9
CASSSLWASEYYNEQFF
>TRBJ1-1|TRBV19
CASTLSGGTEAFF
>TRBJ2-7|TRBV20-1
CSARPMDRDFGEQYF
>TRBJ2-2|TRBV14
CASSQDLAYTGELFF
>TRBJ1-1|TRBV7-9
CASSQDSGASEAFF
>TRBJ2-7|TRBV7-9
CASSLGKFSEQYF
>TRBJ2-3|TRBV7-2
CASSRLLAGGGDTQYF
>TRBJ2-7|TRBV9
CASSVEGAYEQYF
>TRBJ1-2|TRBV27
CASSFAGDYYGYTF
>TRBJ2-1|TRBV7-9
CASSPVVDEQFF
>TRBJ2-7|TRBV27
CASSRTGHNEQYF
>TRBJ1-2|TRBV27
CASSPVRSYGYTF
>TRBJ2-7|TRBV29-1
CSVALRNSYEQYF
>TRBJ1-3|TRBV25-1
CASSEYGLPGNTIYF
>TRBJ1-1|TRBV12-5
CASSLELGARTEAFF
>TRBJ2-7|TRBV29-1
CSVAAGRNEQYF
>TRBJ2-1|TRBV7-2
CASSPWGRLNEQFF
>TRBJ2-1|TRBV6-5
CASSSDTSSYNEQFF
>TRBJ1-2|TRBV29-1
CSVDIGKVGGYTF
>TRBJ2-1|TRBV2
CASAWLAPSSYNEQFF
>TRBJ2-1|TRBV4-1
CASSQEPVGSGERFYNEQFF
>TRBJ1-4|TRBV6-5
CASSYSMGATNEKLFF
>TRBJ2-1|TRBV19
CASSGPSAYNEQFF
>TRBJ2-5|TRBV6-5
CASSYFPWVQETQYF
>TRBJ1-1|TRBV19
CATQDPVPSAEAFF
>TRBJ1-2|TRBV27
CASSSADRIYGYTF
>TRBJ2-1|TRBV18
CASSRPFEGINEQFF
>TRBJ1-1|TRBV7-9
CASRSRTGGMNTEAFF
>TRBJ1-1|TRBV7-9
CASSFGAGLTEAFF
>TRBJ1-2|TRBV7-9
CASSLPDRQFFYGYTF